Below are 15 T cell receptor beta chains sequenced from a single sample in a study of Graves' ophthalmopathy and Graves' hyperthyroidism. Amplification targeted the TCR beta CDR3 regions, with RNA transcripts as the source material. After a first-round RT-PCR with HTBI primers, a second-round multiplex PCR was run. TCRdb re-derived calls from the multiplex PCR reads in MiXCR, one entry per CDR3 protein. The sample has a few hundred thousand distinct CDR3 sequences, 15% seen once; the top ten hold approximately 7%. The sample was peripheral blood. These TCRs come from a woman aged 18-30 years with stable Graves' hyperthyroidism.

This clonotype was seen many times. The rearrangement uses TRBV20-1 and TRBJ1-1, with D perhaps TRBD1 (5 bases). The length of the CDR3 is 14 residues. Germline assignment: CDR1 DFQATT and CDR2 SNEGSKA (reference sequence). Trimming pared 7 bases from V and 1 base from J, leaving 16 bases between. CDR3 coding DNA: TGCAGTGGTGGGGCTATCATACCGAACACTGAAGCTTTCTTT. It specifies CSGGAIIPNTEAFF.

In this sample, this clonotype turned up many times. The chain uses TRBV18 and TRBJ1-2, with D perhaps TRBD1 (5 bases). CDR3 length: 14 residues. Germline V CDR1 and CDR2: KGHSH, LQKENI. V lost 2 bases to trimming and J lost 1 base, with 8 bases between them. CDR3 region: CASSPKTDNYGYTF. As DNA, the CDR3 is TGTGCCAGCTCACCAAAGACAGATAACTATGGCTACACCTTC.

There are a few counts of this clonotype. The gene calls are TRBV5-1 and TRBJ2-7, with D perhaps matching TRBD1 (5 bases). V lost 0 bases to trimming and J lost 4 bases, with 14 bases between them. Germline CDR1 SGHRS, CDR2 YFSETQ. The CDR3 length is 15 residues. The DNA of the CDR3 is TGCGCCAGCAGCTTGGCCCGCAGGGCGATGTACGAGCAGTACTTC. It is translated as CASSLARRAMYEQYF.

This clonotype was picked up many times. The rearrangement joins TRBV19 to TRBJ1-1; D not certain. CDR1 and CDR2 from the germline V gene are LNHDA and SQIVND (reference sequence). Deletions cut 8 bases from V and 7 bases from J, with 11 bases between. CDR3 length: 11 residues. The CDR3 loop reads CASQSPFEAFF. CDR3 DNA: TGTGCCAGTCAGAGCCCGTTTGAAGCTTTCTTT.

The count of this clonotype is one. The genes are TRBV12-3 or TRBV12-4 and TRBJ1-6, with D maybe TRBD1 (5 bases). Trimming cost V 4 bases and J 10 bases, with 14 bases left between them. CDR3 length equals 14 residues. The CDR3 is CASSYDRGGSPLHF. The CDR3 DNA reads TGTGCCAGCAGTTATGACCGGGGCGGCTCACCCCTCCACTTT.

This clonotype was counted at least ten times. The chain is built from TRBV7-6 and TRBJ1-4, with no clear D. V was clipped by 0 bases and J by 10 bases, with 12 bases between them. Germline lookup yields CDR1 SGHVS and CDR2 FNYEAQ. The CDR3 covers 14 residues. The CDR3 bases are TGTGCCAGCAGCTTAGCGAGGCTGCGGGGAAAACTGTTTTTT. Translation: CASSLARLRGKLFF.

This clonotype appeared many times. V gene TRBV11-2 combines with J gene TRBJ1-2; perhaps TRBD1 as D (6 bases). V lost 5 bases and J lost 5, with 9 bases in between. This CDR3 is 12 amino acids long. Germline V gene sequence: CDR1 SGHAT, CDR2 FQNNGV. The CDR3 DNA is TGTGCCAGCAGCCACAGGGAATATGGCTACACCTTC. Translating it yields CASSHREYGYTF.

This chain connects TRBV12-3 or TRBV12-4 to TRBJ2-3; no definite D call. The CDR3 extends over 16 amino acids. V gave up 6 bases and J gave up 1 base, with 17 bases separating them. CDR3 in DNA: TGTGCCAGCAGCCAACCCCCCGGCAGTCGCACAGATACGCAGTATTTT. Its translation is CASSQPPGSRTDTQYF.

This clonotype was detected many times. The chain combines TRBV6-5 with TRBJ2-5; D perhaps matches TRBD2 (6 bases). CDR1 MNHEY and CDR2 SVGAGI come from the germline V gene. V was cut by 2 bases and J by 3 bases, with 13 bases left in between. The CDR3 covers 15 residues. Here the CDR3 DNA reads TGTGCCAGCAGTTACCGGCGGGGCCCAAAAGAGACCCAGTACTTC. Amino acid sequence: CASSYRRGPKETQYF.

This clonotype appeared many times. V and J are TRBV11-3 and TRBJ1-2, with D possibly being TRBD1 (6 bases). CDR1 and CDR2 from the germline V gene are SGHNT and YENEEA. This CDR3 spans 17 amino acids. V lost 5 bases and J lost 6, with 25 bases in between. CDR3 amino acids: CASSVDRPIVTENGYTF. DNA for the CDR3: TGTGCCAGCAGCGTCGACAGGCCTATAGTGACGGAAAATGGCTACACCTTC.

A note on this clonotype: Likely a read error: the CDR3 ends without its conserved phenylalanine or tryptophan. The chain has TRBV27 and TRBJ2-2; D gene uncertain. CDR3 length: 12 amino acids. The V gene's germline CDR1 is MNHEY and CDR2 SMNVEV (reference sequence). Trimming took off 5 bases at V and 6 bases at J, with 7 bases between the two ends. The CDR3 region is CASSPSPGELFL. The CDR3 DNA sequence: TGTGCCAGCAGTCCTTCCCCCGGGGAGCTGTTTTTG.

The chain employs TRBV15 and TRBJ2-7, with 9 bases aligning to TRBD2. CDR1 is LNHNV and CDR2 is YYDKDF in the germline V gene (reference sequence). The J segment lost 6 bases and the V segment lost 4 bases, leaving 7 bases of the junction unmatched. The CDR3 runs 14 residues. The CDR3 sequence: CATSTGTSPREQYF. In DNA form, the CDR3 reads TGTGCCACCAGCACCGGGACTAGCCCTCGCGAGCAGTACTTC. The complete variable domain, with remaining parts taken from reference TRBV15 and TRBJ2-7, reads DAMVIQNPRYQVTQFGKPVTLSCSQTLNHNVMYWYQQKSSQAPKLLFHYYDKDFNNEADTPDNFQSRRPNTSFCFLDIRSPGLGDTAMYLCATSTGTSPREQYFGPGTRLTVT.

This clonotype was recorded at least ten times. The CDR3 region has the DNA TGCGCCAGCAGCTTGGCCGGGACTAGCTCCTACGAGCAGTACTTC. Its protein product is CASSLAGTSSYEQYF. The V call is TRBV5-1, the J call TRBJ2-7; 8 bases are shared with TRBD2. The J segment lost 0 bases and the V segment lost 0 bases, leaving 2 bases of the junction unmatched. The germline gives CDR1 SGHRS, CDR2 YFSETQ. This CDR3 has 15 residues. Based on the CDR3 plus reference TRBV5-1 and TRBJ2-7, the full variable domain is KAGVTQTPRYLIKTRGQQVTLSCSPISGHRSVSWYQQTPGQGLQFLFEYFSETQRNKGNFPGRFSGRQFSNSRSEMNVSTLELGDSALYLCASSLAGTSSYEQYFGPGTRLTVT.

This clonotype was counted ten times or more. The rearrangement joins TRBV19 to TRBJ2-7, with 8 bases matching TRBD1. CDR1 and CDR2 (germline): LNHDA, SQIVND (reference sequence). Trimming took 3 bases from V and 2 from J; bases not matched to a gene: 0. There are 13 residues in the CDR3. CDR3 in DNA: TGTGCCAGTAGTATGGACAGGGCCTACGAGCAGTACTTC. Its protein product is CASSMDRAYEQYF.

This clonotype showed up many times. CDR3 residues: CASSPSPRTYNDEQYF. The DNA for the CDR3 is TGTGCCAGTAGTCCCTCCCCTCGGACCTATAACGACGAGCAGTACTTC. The chain links TRBV19 to TRBJ2-7; D call uncertain. The CDR3 has 16 amino acids. Germline-derived CDR1 and CDR2 are LNHDA and SQIVND (reference sequence). V shed 5 bases and J shed 5 bases, with 22 bases lying between them.